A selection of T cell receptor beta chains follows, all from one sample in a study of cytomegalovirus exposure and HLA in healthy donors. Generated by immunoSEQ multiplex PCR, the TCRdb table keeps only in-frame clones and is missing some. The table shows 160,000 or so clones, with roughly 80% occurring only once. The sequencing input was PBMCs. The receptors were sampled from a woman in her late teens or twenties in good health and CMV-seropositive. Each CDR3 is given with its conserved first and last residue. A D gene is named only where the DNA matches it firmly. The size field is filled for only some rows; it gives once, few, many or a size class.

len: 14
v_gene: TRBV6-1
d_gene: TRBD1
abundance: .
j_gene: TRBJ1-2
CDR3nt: TGTGCCAGCAGCCGGGACAGGGGAAACTATGGCTACACCTTC
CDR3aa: CASSRDRGNYGYTF

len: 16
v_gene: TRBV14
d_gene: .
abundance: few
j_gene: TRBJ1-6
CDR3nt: TGTGCCAGCAGCCAGCTCTCTCTACGTGTTTATTCACCCCTCCACTTT
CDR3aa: CASSQLSLRVYSPLHF

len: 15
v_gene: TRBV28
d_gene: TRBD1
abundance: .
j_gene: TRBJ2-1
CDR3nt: TGTGCCAGCAGTTTATCGACAGGGGGACGGAATGAGCAGTTCTTC
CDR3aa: CASSLSTGGRNEQFF

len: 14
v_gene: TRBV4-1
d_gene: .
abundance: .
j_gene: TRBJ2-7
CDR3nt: TGCGCCAGCAGCCAAGTCGGGACACGGTACGAGCAGTACTTC
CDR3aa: CASSQVGTRYEQYF

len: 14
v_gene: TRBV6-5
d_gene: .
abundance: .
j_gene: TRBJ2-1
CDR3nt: TGTGCCAGCAGTTCCCCCGCGGGGCTCGGTGAGCAGTTCTTC
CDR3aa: CASSSPAGLGEQFF

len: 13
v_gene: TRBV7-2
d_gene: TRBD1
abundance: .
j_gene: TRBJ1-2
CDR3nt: TGTGCCAGCAGCCCCGGACAGGACAGAGGCTACACCTTC
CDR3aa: CASSPGQDRGYTF

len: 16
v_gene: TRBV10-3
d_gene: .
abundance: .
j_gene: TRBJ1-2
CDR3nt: TGTGCCATCAGGGGGGGACCTGACCTAACCTCTGGCGGCTACACCTTC
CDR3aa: CAIRGGPDLTSGGYTF

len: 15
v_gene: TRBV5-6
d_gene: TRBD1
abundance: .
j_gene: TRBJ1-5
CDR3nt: TGTGCCAGCAGCTTGGCAGGGACAGTCAATCAGCCCCAGCATTTT
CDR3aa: CASSLAGTVNQPQHF

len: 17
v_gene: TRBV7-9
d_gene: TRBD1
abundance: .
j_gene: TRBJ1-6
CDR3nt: TGTGCCAGCAGCTTAGCCCGGGCAGGGGGATATAATTCACCCCTCCACTTT
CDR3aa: CASSLARAGGYNSPLHF

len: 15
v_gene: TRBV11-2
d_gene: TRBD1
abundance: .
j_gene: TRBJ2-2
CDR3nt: TGTGCCAGCAGCTTATTACAGGGGGTAAACGGGGAGCTGTTTTTT
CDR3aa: CASSLLQGVNGELFF

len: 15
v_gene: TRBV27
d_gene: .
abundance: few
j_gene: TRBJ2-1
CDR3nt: TGTGCCAGCAGTCCGACTTGGGGGCCTGGCAATGAGCAGTTCTTC
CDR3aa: CASSPTWGPGNEQFF

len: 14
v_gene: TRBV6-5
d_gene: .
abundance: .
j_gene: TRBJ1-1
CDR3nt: TGTGCCAGCATTCCCTCTTTCGGGTCGACTGAAGCTTTCTTT
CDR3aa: CASIPSFGSTEAFF

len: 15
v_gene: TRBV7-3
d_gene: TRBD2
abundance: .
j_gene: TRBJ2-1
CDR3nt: TGTGCCAGCAGCTTTAGGAGGACTAGCACAGATGAGCAGTTCTTC
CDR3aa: CASSFRRTSTDEQFF

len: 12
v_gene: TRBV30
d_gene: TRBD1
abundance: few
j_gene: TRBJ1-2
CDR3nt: TGTGCCTGGACAGGGGGCGACTATGGCTACACCTTC
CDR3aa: CAWTGGDYGYTF

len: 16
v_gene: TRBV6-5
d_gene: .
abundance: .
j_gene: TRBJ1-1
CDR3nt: TGTGCCAGCAGTTACCAGGGATTACCCATGAACACTGAAGCTTTCTTT
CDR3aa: CASSYQGLPMNTEAFF

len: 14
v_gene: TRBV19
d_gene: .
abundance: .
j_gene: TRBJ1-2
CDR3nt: TGTGCCAGTAGTACCCAGGCGCGGGGCCATGGCTACACCTTC
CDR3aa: CASSTQARGHGYTF

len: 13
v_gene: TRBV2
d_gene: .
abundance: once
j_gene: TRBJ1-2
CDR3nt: TGTGCCAGCAGTGTGCGGGGAGGTGATGGCTACACCTTC
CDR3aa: CASSVRGGDGYTF

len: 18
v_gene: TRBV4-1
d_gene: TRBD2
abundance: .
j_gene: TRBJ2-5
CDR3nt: TGCGCCAGCAGCCAAGCCGGGCCCGGGGGGGGGCGAAGAGGGACCCAGTACTTC
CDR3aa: CASSQAGPGGGRRGTQYF

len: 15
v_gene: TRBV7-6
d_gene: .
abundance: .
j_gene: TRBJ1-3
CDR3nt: TGTGCCAGCAGCTTAGGCGGGGGCTCTGGAAACACCATATATTTT
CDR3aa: CASSLGGGSGNTIYF

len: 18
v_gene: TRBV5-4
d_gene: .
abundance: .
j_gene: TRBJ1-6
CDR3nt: TGTGCCAGCAGCTTCTTGATAGTAAGGGGCCGATATAATTCACCCCTCCACTTT
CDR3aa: CASSFLIVRGRYNSPLHF

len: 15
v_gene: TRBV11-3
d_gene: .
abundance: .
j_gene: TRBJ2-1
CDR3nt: TGTGCCAGCAGCTTAGATTATAGCGTATACAATGAGCAGTTCTTC
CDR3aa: CASSLDYSVYNEQFF

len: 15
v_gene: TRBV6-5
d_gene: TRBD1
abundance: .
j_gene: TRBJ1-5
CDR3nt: TGTGCCAGCAGTTCTGACAGGGCCATCAATCAGCCCCAGCATTTT
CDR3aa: CASSSDRAINQPQHF

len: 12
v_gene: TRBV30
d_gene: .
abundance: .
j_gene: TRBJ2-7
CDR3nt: TGTGCCTGGAGTGACAGAACCTACGAGCAGTACTTC
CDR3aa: CAWSDRTYEQYF

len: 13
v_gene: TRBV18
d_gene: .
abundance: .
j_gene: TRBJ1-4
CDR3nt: TGTGCCAGCTCACCACAGGGGTCTGAAAAACTGTTTTTT
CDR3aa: CASSPQGSEKLFF

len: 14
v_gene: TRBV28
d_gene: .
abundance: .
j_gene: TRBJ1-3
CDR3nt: TGTGCCAGCAGTCAGGGAATCTCTGGAAACACCATATATTTT
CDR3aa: CASSQGISGNTIYF

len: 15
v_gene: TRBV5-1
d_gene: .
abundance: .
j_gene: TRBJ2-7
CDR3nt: TGCGCCAGCAGGTACTCAGAAACGGGGTTCCACGAGCAGTACTTC
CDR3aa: CASRYSETGFHEQYF

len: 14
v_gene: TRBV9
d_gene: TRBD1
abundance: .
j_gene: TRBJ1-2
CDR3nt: TGTGCCAGCAGCAGCGGACAGGGTTTCTATGGCTACACCTTC
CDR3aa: CASSSGQGFYGYTF

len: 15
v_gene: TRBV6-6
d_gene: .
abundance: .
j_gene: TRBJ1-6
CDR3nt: TGTGCCAGCAGTTACGCACCGGACACGGATTCACCCCTCCACTTT
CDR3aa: CASSYAPDTDSPLHF

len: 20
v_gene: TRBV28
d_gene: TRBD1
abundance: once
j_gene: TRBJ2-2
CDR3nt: TGTGCCAGCAGTGGAAACCCTCCAGGACAGGGAGGTTCGAACACCGGGGAGCTGTTTTTT
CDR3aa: CASSGNPPGQGGSNTGELFF

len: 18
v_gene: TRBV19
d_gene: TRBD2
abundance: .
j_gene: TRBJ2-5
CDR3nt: TGTGCCAGTAGTATCACCCCGGCTAGCGGGGGCTTTGGAGAGACCCAGTACTTC
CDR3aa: CASSITPASGGFGETQYF

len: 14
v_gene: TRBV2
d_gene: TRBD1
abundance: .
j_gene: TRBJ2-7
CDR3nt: TGTGCCAGCAGATTCCGGGACAGGGTACACGAGCAGTACTTC
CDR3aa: CASRFRDRVHEQYF

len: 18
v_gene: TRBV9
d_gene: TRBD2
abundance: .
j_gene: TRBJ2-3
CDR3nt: TGTGCCAGCAGCGGGGAGACCGGGACTAGCGGGAGCACAGATACGCAGTATTTT
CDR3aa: CASSGETGTSGSTDTQYF

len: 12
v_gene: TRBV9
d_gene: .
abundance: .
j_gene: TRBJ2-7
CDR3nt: TGTGCCAGCAGCGGGGGGGGCTCCGAGCAGTACTTC
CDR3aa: CASSGGGSEQYF

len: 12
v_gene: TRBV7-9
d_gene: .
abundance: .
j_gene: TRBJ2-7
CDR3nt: TGTGCCAGCAGTCCCCAGGGACTCGAGCAGTACTTC
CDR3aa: CASSPQGLEQYF

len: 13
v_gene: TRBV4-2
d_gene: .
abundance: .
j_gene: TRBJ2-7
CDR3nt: TGTGCCAGCAGCCAAGATCTAGCCTACGAGCAGTACTTC
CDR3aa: CASSQDLAYEQYF

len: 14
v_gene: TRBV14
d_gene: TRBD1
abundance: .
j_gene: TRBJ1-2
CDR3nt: TGTGCCAGCAGCCTTGAGGACAGGGCGGGTGGCTACACCTTC
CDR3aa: CASSLEDRAGGYTF

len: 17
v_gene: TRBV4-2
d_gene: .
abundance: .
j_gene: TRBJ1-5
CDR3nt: TGTGCCAGCAGCCAAGAGGAAGGGAGGGTTAGCAATCAGCCCCAGCATTTT
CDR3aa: CASSQEEGRVSNQPQHF

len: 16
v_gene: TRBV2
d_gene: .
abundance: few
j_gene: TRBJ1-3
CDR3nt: TGTGCCAGCAGTGACAGAACCTTATACTCTGGAAACACCATATATTTT
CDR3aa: CASSDRTLYSGNTIYF

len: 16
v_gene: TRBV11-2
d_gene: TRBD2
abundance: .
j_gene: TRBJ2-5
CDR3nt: TGTGCCAGCAGCTTAGTGAGCGGGGGGGCGGGGGAGACCCAGTACTTC
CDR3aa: CASSLVSGGAGETQYF

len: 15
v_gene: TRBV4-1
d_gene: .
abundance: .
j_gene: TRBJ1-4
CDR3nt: TGCGCCAGCAGCCAACGGGAAGGCACTAATGAAAAACTGTTTTTT
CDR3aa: CASSQREGTNEKLFF

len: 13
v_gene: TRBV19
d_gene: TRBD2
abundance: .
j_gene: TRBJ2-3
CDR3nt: TGTGCCAGCAGCGGGGGGCTTGGAGATACGCAGTATTTT
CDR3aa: CASSGGLGDTQYF

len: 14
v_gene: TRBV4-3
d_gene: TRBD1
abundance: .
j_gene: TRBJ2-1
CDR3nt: TGCGCCAGCAGCCAGCAGACAGGGGACGATGAGCAGTTCTTC
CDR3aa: CASSQQTGDDEQFF

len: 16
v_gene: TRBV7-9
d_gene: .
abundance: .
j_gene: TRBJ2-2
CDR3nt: TGTGCCAGCAGCTTACTGGGGGGGCCTGACACCGGGGAGCTGTTTTTT
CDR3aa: CASSLLGGPDTGELFF

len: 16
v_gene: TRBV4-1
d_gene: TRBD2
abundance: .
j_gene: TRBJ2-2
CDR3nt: TGCGCCAGCAGCCAGGGACTAGCGGGGGGGCTGAGGGAGCTGTTTTTT
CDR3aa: CASSQGLAGGLRELFF

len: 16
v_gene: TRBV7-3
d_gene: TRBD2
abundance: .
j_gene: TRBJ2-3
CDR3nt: TGTGCCAGCAGCTTAACCGGACTAGCGGGGGCAGGGACGCAGTATTTT
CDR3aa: CASSLTGLAGAGTQYF

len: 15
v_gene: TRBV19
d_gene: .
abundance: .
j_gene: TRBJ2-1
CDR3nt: TGTGCCAGTAGTATAGAGATTGGTTCCGGGAACACTGAATTCTTC
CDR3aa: CASSIEIGSGNTEFF

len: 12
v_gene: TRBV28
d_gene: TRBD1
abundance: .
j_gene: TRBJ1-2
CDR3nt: TGTGCCGAGGGACAGGGTCCCTATGGCTACACCTTC
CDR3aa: CAEGQGPYGYTF

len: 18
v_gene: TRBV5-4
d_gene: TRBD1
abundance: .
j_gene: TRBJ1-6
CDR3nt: TGTGCCAGCAGCTTTCCGGGACAGGGGGCGGCCTATAATTCACCCCTCCACTTT
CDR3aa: CASSFPGQGAAYNSPLHF

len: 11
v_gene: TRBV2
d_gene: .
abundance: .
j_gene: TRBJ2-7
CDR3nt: TGTGCCAGCGCGGCCTCGTACGAGCAGTACTTC
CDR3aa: CASAASYEQYF

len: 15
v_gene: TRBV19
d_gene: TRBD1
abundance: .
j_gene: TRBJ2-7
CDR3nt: TGTGCCAGTAGTACCACGGCCAGGGGGCCCTACGAGCAGTACTTC
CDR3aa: CASSTTARGPYEQYF

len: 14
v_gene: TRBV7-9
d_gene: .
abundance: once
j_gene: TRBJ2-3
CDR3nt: TGTGCCAGCAGCCCAGCGAGGCAGCCAGATACGCAGTATTTT
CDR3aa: CASSPARQPDTQYF

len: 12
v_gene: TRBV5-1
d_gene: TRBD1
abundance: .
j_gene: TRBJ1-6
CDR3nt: TGCGCCAGTAGACAGGGCAATTCACCCCTCCACTTT
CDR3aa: CASRQGNSPLHF

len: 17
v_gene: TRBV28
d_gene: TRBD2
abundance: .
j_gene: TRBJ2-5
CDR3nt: TGTGCCAGCAGACAATGGGGCACTAGCGGGGGGGTAGAGACCCAGTACTTC
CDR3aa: CASRQWGTSGGVETQYF